A selection of T cell receptor beta chains follows, all from one sample in a study of T cells in localized non-small cell lung cancer. TCRdb's table, derived via immunoSEQ multiplex PCR, lists solely in-frame clones and lacks some. The table lists about 20,000 clones, around 91% of them singletons. Sample: peripheral blood, taken before any cancer treatment. All receptors come from a man aged 40 to 70 with stage I lung adenocarcinoma. CDR3s include the opening cysteine and the closing phenylalanine or tryptophan. The D gene is left open where the match is weak.

d_call j_call cdr3_length v_call cdr3_aa
TRBD1 TRBJ2-7 14 TRBV9 CASSDTGTGYEQYF
TRBD2 TRBJ2-7 16 TRBV6-6 CASSYPYLAGAYEQYF
- TRBJ2-1 15 TRBV11-3 CASSLNPGLDNEQFF
TRBD1 TRBJ2-7 15 TRBV7-2 CASSAPDRAAYEQYF
TRBD2 TRBJ2-5 16 TRBV19 CASSISASGYQETQYF
- TRBJ1-2 14 TRBV7-2 CASSDYRAGHGYTF
TRBD2 TRBJ2-1 14 TRBV27 CASWLAGGPGEQFF
TRBD1 TRBJ1-5 15 TRBV6-5 CASIPGGGKGQPQHF
- TRBJ2-3 17 TRBV1 CTSLPGLAGAGTDTQYF
TRBD2 TRBJ2-7 11 TRBV28 CASRGGYEQYF